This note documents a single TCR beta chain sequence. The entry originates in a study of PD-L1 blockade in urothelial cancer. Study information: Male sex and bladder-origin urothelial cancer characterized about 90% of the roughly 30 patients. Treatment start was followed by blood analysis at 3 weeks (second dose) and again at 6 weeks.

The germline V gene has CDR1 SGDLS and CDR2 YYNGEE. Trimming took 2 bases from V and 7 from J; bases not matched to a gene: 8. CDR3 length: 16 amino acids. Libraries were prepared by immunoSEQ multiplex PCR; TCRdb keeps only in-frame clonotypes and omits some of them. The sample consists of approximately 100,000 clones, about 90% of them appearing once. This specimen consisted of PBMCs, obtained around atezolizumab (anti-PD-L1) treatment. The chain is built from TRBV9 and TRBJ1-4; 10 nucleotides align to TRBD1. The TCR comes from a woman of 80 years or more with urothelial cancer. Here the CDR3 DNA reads TGTGCCAGCAGCGTGCAATCCGGGACAGGGGTTGAAAAACTGTTTTTT. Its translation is CASSVQSGTGVEKLFF. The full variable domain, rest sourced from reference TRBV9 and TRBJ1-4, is DSGVTQTPKHLITATGQRVTLRCSPRSGDLSVYWYQQSLDQGLQFLIQYYNGEERAKGNILERFSAQQFPDLHSELNLSSLELGDSALYFCASSVQSGTGVEKLFFGSGTQLSVL.